A single sample is the source of the 19 T cell receptor beta chains below, sequenced in a study of blood T cell repertoires in COVID-19. Assay used: immunoSEQ multiplex PCR; TCRdb lists only in-frame clones, some missing. Of about 280,000 clones in the sample, roughly four fifths were seen once. Material for sequencing was PBMCs or T cells enriched from blood (not recorded which). These receptors came from a man in his forties who had been exposed to COVID-19.

With regard to this clone: The sample holds other DNA sequences that translate to the same CDR3. The rearrangement uses TRBV18 and TRBJ1-2, with D tentatively TRBD1 (5 bases). Looked up from germline, CDR1 is KGHSH and CDR2 is LQKENI. V lost 5 bases, J lost 2 bases, and 9 bases lay in between. This CDR3 spans 13 amino acids. CDR3 in DNA: TGTGCCAGCTCATCTGGGGGGAACTATGGCTACACCTTC. Residues: CASSSGGNYGYTF.

The chain uses TRBV27 and TRBJ1-1; TRBD1 agrees at 7 bases. The germline gives CDR1 MNHEY, CDR2 SMNVEV (reference sequence). This CDR3 is 17 amino acids long. V lost 5 bases, J lost 4 bases, and 16 bases stayed unmatched. The CDR3 is CASSKLLTGTVPTEAFF. CDR3 bases: TGTGCCAGCAGTAAGCTCCTGACCGGGACAGTCCCCACTGAAGCTTTCTTT.

In this sample, this clone turned up a few times. V and J are TRBV5-1 and TRBJ2-6; maybe TRBD2 (5 bases). Trimming stripped 5 bases from V and 0 bases from J, with 9 bases between. There are 15 residues in the CDR3. The germline gives CDR1 SGHRS, CDR2 YFSETQ. The CDR3 sequence: CASSKRDSGANVLTF. The CDR3 DNA follows: TGCGCCAGCAGTAAACGGGACTCTGGGGCCAACGTCCTGACTTTC. The whole variable domain, filled in from reference TRBV5-1 and TRBJ2-6, reads KAGVTQTPRYLIKTRGQQVTLSCSPISGHRSVSWYQQTPGQGLQFLFEYFSETQRNKGNFPGRFSGRQFSNSRSEMNVSTLELGDSALYLCASSKRDSGANVLTFGAGSRLTVL.

Regarding this clone: The same CDR3 can be traced to other DNA sequences in this sample. This rearrangement joins TRBV5-4 to TRBJ2-3, with 10 bases identical to TRBD2. V lost 2 bases, J lost 3 bases, and 6 bases stayed unmatched. The germline CDR1 and CDR2 sequences are SGHNT and YYREEE (reference sequence). The CDR3 runs to 16 residues. CDR3 sequence (DNA): TGTGCCAGCAGCTTAGCTAGCGGGAGAAGAACAGATACGCAGTATTTT. This sequence encodes CASSLASGRRTDTQYF. The entire variable domain, with the rest obtained from reference TRBV5-4 and TRBJ2-3, is as follows: ETGVTQSPTHLIKTRGQQVTLRCSSQSGHNTVSWYQQALGQGPQFIFQYYREEENGRGNFPPRFSGLQFPNYSSELNVNALELDDSALYLCASSLASGRRTDTQYFGPGTRLTVL.

The V gene is TRBV9, the J gene TRBJ2-3; the D gene is possibly TRBD2 (6 bases). The CDR3 consists of 15 residues. The germline CDR1 and CDR2 sequences are SGDLS and YYNGEE. The germline V and J ends were trimmed by 0 bases and 6 bases, with 14 bases remaining between them. In nucleotides, the CDR3 is TGTGCCAGCAGCGTAGCGGGCGGGGTGGGGGATACGCAGTATTTT. As protein: CASSVAGGVGDTQYF. Full variable domain (rest looked up from reference TRBV9 and TRBJ2-3): DSGVTQTPKHLITATGQRVTLRCSPRSGDLSVYWYQQSLDQGLQFLIQYYNGEERAKGNILERFSAQQFPDLHSELNLSSLELGDSALYFCASSVAGGVGDTQYFGPGTRLTVL.

This chain joins TRBV28 and TRBJ1-1; unclear D gene. CDR1 and CDR2 (germline): MDHEN, SYDVKM. Trimming removed 5 bases at V and 5 bases at J, with 18 bases between. This CDR3 comprises 15 residues. The CDR3 reads CASSTPEEGKTEAFF. The CDR3 nucleotides read TGTGCCAGCAGTACCCCGGAGGAAGGGAAAACTGAAGCTTTCTTT.

The chain has TRBV29-1 and TRBJ2-7, with 7 bases aligning to TRBD1. CDR3 length: 13 amino acids. V shed 4 bases, J shed 5 bases, and the junction held 8 bases outside the gene matches. CDR1 is SQVTM and CDR2 is ANQGSEA in the germline V gene. CDR3 DNA: TGCAGCGTTGGGGACAGATCACGAGACGAGCAGTACTTC. This translates into CSVGDRSRDEQYF.

The chain uses TRBV3-1 (or the pseudogene TRBV3-2) and TRBJ2-7; 11 positions match TRBD2. Germline CDR1 and CDR2: LGHDT and YNNKEL (reference sequence). The CDR3 contains 15 residues. The V and J ends lost 5 bases and 3 bases, in that order; junction bases with no gene match: 6. The DNA of the CDR3 is TGTGCCAGCAGCTACATTCTAGCGGGAGGCTACGAGCAGTACTTC. Translation gives CASSYILAGGYEQYF.

V is TRBV6-5 and J is TRBJ2-2; D possibly corresponds to TRBD2 (6 bases). V was clipped by 7 bases and J by 0 bases, with 12 bases between them. The CDR3 extends over 15 amino acids. Germline V lookup: CDR1 MNHEY, CDR2 SVGAGI. CDR3 nucleotide sequence: TGTGCCAGCACTCGGGACTTAACGAACACCGGGGAGCTGTTTTTT. Translation: CASTRDLTNTGELFF.

The gene calls are TRBV12-5 and TRBJ2-3, with 7 bases matching TRBD2. This CDR3 has 17 amino acids. Germline lookup yields CDR1 LGHNT and CDR2 FRNRAP. The trim removed 2 bases at V and 3 bases at J, leaving 11 bases unmatched. The CDR3 loop is CASGLILRRESTDTQYF. The CDR3 DNA reads TGTGCTAGTGGTTTGATCCTCAGGCGGGAGTCTACAGATACGCAGTATTTT. Supplemented by reference TRBV12-5 and TRBJ2-3, the full variable domain reads DARVTQTPRHKVTEMGQEVTMRCQPILGHNTVFWYRQTMMQGLELLAYFRNRAPLDDSGMPKDRFSAEMPDATLATLKIQPSEPRDSAVYFCASGLILRRESTDTQYFGPGTRLTVL.

This chain uses TRBV27 with TRBJ1-2; 9 nucleotides match TRBD1. The CDR3 has 13 residues. Per germline, CDR1 MNHEY and CDR2 SMNVEV (reference sequence). V was clipped by 5 bases and J by 7 bases; unmatched bases: 5. CDR3 DNA sequence: TGTGCCAGCAGTCCGGGGACAGGGAGTGGCTACACCTTC. This encodes CASSPGTGSGYTF.

V gene TRBV12-3 or TRBV12-4 combines with J gene TRBJ1-1; perhaps TRBD1 as D (6 bases). V was shortened by 6 bases and J by 6 bases, with 11 bases between the two germline ends. This CDR3 has 12 amino acids. The chain's CDR3 is CASSLGAPEAFF. The CDR3 DNA follows: TGTGCCAGCAGCTTGGGGGCCCCTGAAGCTTTCTTT.

The V call is TRBV12-3 or TRBV12-4, the J call TRBJ1-2; D possibly corresponds to TRBD1 (5 bases). This CDR3 is 12 amino acids long. V shed 3 bases and J shed 8 bases, with 10 bases lying between them. The CDR3 DNA reads TGTGCCAGCAGTTTTGGGCAGGGAGGCTACACCTTC. It yields the protein CASSFGQGGYTF.

V usage is TRBV7-9 and J usage is TRBJ2-2; no definite D call. Germline V gives CDR1 SEHNR, CDR2 FQNEAQ (reference sequence). The CDR3 length is 13 residues. Trimming took off 0 bases at V and 8 bases at J, with 7 bases between the two ends. The CDR3 bases are TGTGCCAGCAGCTTAGCAGGAGCGGGGGAGCTGTTTTTT. This sequence encodes CASSLAGAGELFF.

The chain is built from TRBV6-5 and TRBJ2-7, with a possible D match to TRBD2 (5 bases). The CDR3 sequence is 14 residues long. Trimming left V 5 bases short and J 3 bases short, with 14 bases between. The germline V gene encodes CDR1 MNHEY and CDR2 SVGAGI. The CDR3 region has the DNA TGTGCCAGCAGTCGAGACTGGGAGCACTACGAGCAGTACTTC. This translates into CASSRDWEHYEQYF.

The rearrangement joins TRBV5-1 to TRBJ2-1; 12 nucleotides line up with TRBD1. V trimming: 4 bases; J trimming: 8 bases; junction bases outside the gene matches: 7. From germline, CDR1 is SGHRS and CDR2 YFSETQ. The CDR3 spans 15 residues. CDR3 in amino acids: CASSPGQGAKDEQFF. In DNA, the CDR3 is TGCGCCAGCAGCCCGGGACAGGGGGCGAAGGATGAGCAGTTCTTC. Based on the CDR3 plus reference TRBV5-1 and TRBJ2-1, the full variable domain is KAGVTQTPRYLIKTRGQQVTLSCSPISGHRSVSWYQQTPGQGLQFLFEYFSETQRNKGNFPGRFSGRQFSNSRSEMNVSTLELGDSALYLCASSPGQGAKDEQFFGPGTRLTVL.

This clone was seen a handful of times. This rearrangement joins TRBV19 to TRBJ1-2; tentatively, D is TRBD1 (5 bases). Germline CDR1 reads LNHDA; CDR2 reads SQIVND (reference sequence). Deletions cut 4 bases from V and 4 bases from J, with 10 bases between. The CDR3 is made up of 13 amino acids. CDR3 nucleotide sequence: TGTGCCAGTAGTACTAAGGGGTTCTATGGCTACACCTTC. It yields the protein CASSTKGFYGYTF.

V and J are TRBV11-2 and TRBJ2-1, with D maybe TRBD2 (5 bases). Looked up from germline, CDR1 is SGHAT and CDR2 is FQNNGV. Trimming shortened V by 1 base and J by 8 bases, and 18 bases separated the two germline ends. The CDR3 length is 16 residues. In DNA, the CDR3 is TGTGCCAGCAGCTTAGGCGGTCTAGCAGGTAGCGATGAGCAGTTCTTC. Its translation: CASSLGGLAGSDEQFF.

V is TRBV5-5 and J is TRBJ2-1; perhaps TRBD2 as D (6 bases). Germline V lookup: CDR1 SGHKS, CDR2 YYEKEE (reference sequence). The CDR3 sequence is 16 residues long. V was trimmed by 5 bases and J by 9 bases, leaving 24 bases between them. The CDR3 loop is CASRSGTSPSSSEQFF. CDR3 nucleotide sequence: TGTGCCAGCAGGTCTGGAACTAGCCCTTCATCAAGTGAGCAGTTCTTC.